What follows are 18 T cell receptor beta chains derived from one specimen sequenced in a study of T cells in Graves' hyperthyroidism and ophthalmopathy. Researchers took RNA transcripts and amplified the TCR beta CDR3 regions from them. Carried out on the TCR CDR3, a first-round RT-PCR used the HTBI primer set. TCRdb re-called the multiplex PCR reads through MiXCR, storing one row per CDR3 protein. This table has approximately 420,000 distinct CDR3 sequences, about 15% appearing once. Sample: blood. These TCRs come from a woman under 40 with Graves' hyperthyroidism.

This clonotype occurred many times. V gene TRBV2 combines with J gene TRBJ1-2; D is unclear. The CDR3 covers 15 residues. CDR1 is SNHLY, CDR2 FYNNEI, per germline. V dropped 9 bases and J dropped 0 bases, with 17 bases sitting between them. The CDR3 spells CARGPGRIANYGYTF. CDR3 DNA: TGTGCCAGGGGTCCCGGACGCATAGCTAACTATGGCTACACCTTC.

This clonotype was observed once. This chain links TRBV2 with TRBJ2-1, with 9 bases that match TRBD2. CDR3 length equals 13 residues. V dropped 4 bases and J dropped 6; count of bases not matched to a gene: 1. In germline, CDR1 is SNHLY, CDR2 FYNNEI. This CDR3 reads CASSGGRANEQFF. DNA for the CDR3: TGTGCCAGCAGTGGCGGGAGGGCCAATGAGCAGTTCTTC.

This clonotype was recorded many times. The DNA of the CDR3 is TGTGCCATCAGTGACTTCTCCGGGACTAGCGGGAGACAGACCGGGGAGCTGTTTTTT. Its protein product is CAISDFSGTSGRQTGELFF. V gene TRBV10-3 combines with J gene TRBJ2-2, with 14 bases matching TRBD2. This CDR3 region has 19 residues. J gave up 5 bases and V 3 bases, and 11 bases lay outside the gene matches. CDR1 is ENHRY and CDR2 is SYGVKD in the germline V gene.

The chain joins TRBV3-1 to TRBJ1-2; D is unresolved. Trimming took off 1 base at V and 7 bases at J, with 10 bases between the two ends. Per germline, CDR1 LGHDT and CDR2 YNNKEL (reference sequence). This CDR3 comprises 13 residues. The CDR3 DNA reads TGTGCCAGCAGCCAAGGGGTAACATTTGGCTACACCTTC. Translation gives CASSQGVTFGYTF.

The chain employs TRBV6-2 or TRBV6-3 and TRBJ1-5; D not resolved. Germline V CDR1 and CDR2: MNHEY, SVGEGT. There are 12 residues in the CDR3. Deletions cut 6 bases from V and 7 bases from J, with 10 bases between. CDR3 amino acids: CASRAGNQPQHF. The CDR3 coding sequence is TGTGCCAGCAGGGCGGGGAACCAGCCCCAGCATTTT.

The chain joins TRBV20-1 to TRBJ1-5; 11 positions match TRBD1. J gave up 7 bases and V 1 base, and 6 bases lay outside the gene matches. CDR1 DFQATT and CDR2 SNEGSKA come from the germline V gene (reference sequence). The CDR3 length is 15 residues. The chain's CDR3 is CSARVLGQGGQPQHF. DNA of the CDR3: TGCAGTGCTAGAGTCTTGGGACAGGGGGGCCAGCCCCAGCATTTT.

In its sample, this clonotype was seen many times. CDR3 DNA: TGCGCCAGCAGCTTGGTGGCAGGAAGTCTCTACGAGCAGTACTTC. Translation gives CASSLVAGSLYEQYF. V usage is TRBV5-1 and J usage is TRBJ2-7, with D unclear. The germline CDR1 and CDR2 sequences are SGHRS and YFSETQ. This CDR3 spans 15 amino acids. V lost 0 bases and J lost 3, with 13 bases in between.

The gene calls are TRBV6-2 or TRBV6-3 and TRBJ2-7; no firm D call. Trimming pared 4 bases from V and 4 bases from J, leaving 8 bases between. The germline V gene has CDR1 MNHEY and CDR2 SVGEGT. The CDR3 totals 12 residues. Here the CDR3 reads CASSSLKYEQYF. The CDR3 DNA reads TGTGCCAGCAGTTCCCTCAAGTACGAGCAGTACTTC.

This clonotype appeared a few times. This chain links TRBV4-1 with TRBJ2-1; 8 nucleotides match TRBD2. V was pared by 0 bases and J by 7 bases, with 5 bases of the junction left unmatched. The germline gives CDR1 MGHRA, CDR2 YSYEKL. The CDR3 covers 15 residues. CDR3 in DNA: TGCGCCAGCAGCCAAGATCATCCTAGCGGGAATGAGCAGTTCTTC. Protein: CASSQDHPSGNEQFF.

This clonotype was picked up many times. This chain connects TRBV30 to TRBJ1-1; D gene ambiguous. This CDR3 is built from 11 residues. Per the germline V gene, CDR1 is GTSNPN and CDR2 is SVGIG (reference sequence). V shed 4 bases and J shed 3 bases, with 6 bases lying between them. As DNA, the CDR3 is TGTGCCTGGATCGCGTACACTGAAGCTTTCTTT. Protein product: CAWIAYTEAFF.

This clonotype was observed many times. The chain uses TRBV20-1 and TRBJ1-5, with D perhaps matching TRBD1 (5 bases). This CDR3 contains 14 residues. Per germline, CDR1 DFQATT and CDR2 SNEGSKA (reference sequence). Trimming removed 6 bases from V and 0 bases from J, with 12 bases in between. Here the CDR3 reads CSAIRDYSNQPQHF. The CDR3 nucleotides are TGCAGTGCAATCAGGGACTATAGCAATCAGCCCCAGCATTTT.

The chain couples TRBV20-1 to TRBJ2-3, with 16 bases lining up with TRBD2. The CDR3 has 17 amino acids. Germline V gene sequence: CDR1 DFQATT, CDR2 SNEGSKA (reference sequence). Trimming took 5 bases from V and 4 from J; bases not matched to a gene: 9. The chain's CDR3 is CSAGGLAGGLRADTQYF. As DNA, the CDR3 is TGCAGTGCTGGGGGACTAGCGGGAGGGTTAAGAGCAGATACGCAGTATTTT.

This clonotype was detected only a few times. J is TRBJ2-2 and V is TRBV7-2; 9 bases are shared with TRBD2. This CDR3 spans 17 amino acids. Germline CDR1 is SGHTA and CDR2 is FQGNSA. J was trimmed by 4 bases and V by 2 bases; bases with no gene match: 8. The CDR3 reads CASSLYLLAGRTGELFF. The CDR3 DNA sequence: TGTGCCAGCAGCTTATATTTGCTAGCGGGACGCACCGGGGAGCTGTTTTTT.

The rearrangement joins TRBV20-1 to TRBJ2-2; D is possibly TRBD1 (6 bases). V dropped 1 base and J dropped 2 bases, with 14 bases sitting between them. CDR3 length: 16 amino acids. Germline V gives CDR1 DFQATT, CDR2 SNEGSKA (reference sequence). In nucleotides, the CDR3 is TGCAGTGCTAGAGCGCCGGCCAGGGGCAACACCGGGGAGCTGTTTTTT. Amino acids: CSARAPARGNTGELFF.

The chain joins TRBV10-3 to TRBJ2-1, with 8 bases matching TRBD2. V was clipped by 3 bases and J by 5 bases; unmatched bases: 6. The CDR3 loop spans 15 amino acids. CDR1 and CDR2 from the germline V gene are ENHRY and SYGVKD. Written as DNA, the CDR3 is TGTGCCATCAGTGATAGGGGCGGGAGGAACAATGAGCAGTTCTTC. It translates to CAISDRGGRNNEQFF.

This clonotype was detected a few times. At one of its ends the junction is not consistent with the germline gene, which may arise from a read error. The chain joins TRBV28 to TRBJ1-2, with a possible D match to TRBD1 (6 bases). The CDR3 is made up of 13 amino acids. Germline assignment: CDR1 MDHEN and CDR2 SYDVKM. In DNA, the CDR3 is TGCGTCTCCTACGGGGGCCTGTTCTATGGCTACACCTTC. This translates into CVSYGGLFYGYTF.

To note about this clonotype: Given a much more abundant clone one base away, this may be a read error. The rearrangement uses TRBV6-4 and TRBJ2-7; either TRBD1 or TRBD2 may supply D (5 bases each). Germline CDR1 and CDR2: MRHNA and SNTAGT. There are 18 residues in the CDR3. V lost 6 bases and J lost 0, with 24 bases in between. The CDR3 sequence: CASRKGDAERWNSYEQYF. The CDR3 DNA sequence: TGTGCCAGCAGAAAAGGGGACGCCGAGCGGTGGAACTCCTACGAGCAGTACTTC.

This clonotype was detected ten times or more. The chain recombines TRBV6-2 or TRBV6-3 with TRBJ2-1, with a tentative D call TRBD2 (6 bases). The CDR3 has 15 residues. V lost 6 bases and J 8 bases, leaving 20 bases between the germline ends. Germline assignment: CDR1 MNHEY and CDR2 SVGEGT. DNA of the CDR3: TGTGCCAGCAGCTATCAAGTCGGGAGATTCCATGAGCAGTTCTTC. It encodes CASSYQVGRFHEQFF.